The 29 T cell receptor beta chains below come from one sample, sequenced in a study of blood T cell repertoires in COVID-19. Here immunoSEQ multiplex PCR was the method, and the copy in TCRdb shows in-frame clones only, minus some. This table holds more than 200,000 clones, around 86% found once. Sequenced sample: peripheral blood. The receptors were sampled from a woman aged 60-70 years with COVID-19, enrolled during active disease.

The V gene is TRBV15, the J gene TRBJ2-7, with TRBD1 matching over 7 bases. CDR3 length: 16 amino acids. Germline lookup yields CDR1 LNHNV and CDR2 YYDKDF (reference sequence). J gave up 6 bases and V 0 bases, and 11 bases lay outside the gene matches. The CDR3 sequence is CATSRDRGQYGGEQYF. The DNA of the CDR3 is TGTGCCACCAGCAGAGATCGGGGACAGTATGGGGGCGAGCAGTACTTC.

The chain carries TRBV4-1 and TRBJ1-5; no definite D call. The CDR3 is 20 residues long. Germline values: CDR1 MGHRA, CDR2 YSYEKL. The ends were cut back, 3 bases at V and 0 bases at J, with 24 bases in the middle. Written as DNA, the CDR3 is TGCGCCAGCAGCCATATCAAGACCGGACCGGGGTCCTATAGCAATCAGCCCCAGCATTTT. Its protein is CASSHIKTGPGSYSNQPQHF.

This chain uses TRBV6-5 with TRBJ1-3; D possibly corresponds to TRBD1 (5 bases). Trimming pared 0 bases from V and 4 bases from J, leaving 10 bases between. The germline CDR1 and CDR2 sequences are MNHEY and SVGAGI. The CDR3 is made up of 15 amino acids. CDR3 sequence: CASSYSEGTGNTIYF. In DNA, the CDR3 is TGTGCCAGCAGTTACTCGGAGGGGACGGGAAACACCATATATTTT.

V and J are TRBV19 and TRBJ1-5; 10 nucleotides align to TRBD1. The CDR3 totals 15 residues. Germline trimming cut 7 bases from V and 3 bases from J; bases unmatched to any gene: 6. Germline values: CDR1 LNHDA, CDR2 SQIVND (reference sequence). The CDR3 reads CASTGDRGPNQPQHF. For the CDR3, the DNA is TGTGCCAGTACTGGGGACAGGGGCCCCAATCAGCCCCAGCATTTT.

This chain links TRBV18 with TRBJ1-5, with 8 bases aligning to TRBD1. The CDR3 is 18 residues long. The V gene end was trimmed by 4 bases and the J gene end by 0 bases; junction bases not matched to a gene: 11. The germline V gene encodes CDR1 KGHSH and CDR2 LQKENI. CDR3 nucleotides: TGTGCCAGCTCACGTGGAGACAGGGGACTTTATAGCAATCAGCCCCAGCATTTT. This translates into CASSRGDRGLYSNQPQHF.

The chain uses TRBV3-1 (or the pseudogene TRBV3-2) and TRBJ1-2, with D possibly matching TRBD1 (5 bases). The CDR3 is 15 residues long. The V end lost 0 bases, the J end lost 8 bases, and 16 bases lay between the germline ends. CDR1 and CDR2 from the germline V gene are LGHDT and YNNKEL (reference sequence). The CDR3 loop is CASSQDFSGIGGYTF. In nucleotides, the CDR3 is TGTGCCAGCAGCCAAGATTTTTCAGGGATCGGGGGCTACACCTTC.

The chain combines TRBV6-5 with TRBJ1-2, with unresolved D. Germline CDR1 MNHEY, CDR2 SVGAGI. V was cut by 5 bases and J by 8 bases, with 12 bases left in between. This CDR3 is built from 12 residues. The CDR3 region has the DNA TGTGCCAGCAGTACTAGCGGACGGGGCTACACCTTC. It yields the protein CASSTSGRGYTF.

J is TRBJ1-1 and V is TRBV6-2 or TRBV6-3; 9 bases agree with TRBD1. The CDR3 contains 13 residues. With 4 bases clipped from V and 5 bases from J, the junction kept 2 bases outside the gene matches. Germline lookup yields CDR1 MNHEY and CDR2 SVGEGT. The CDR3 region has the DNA TGTGCCAGCAGTTCCGGACAGGGGACTGAAGCTTTCTTT. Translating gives CASSSGQGTEAFF.

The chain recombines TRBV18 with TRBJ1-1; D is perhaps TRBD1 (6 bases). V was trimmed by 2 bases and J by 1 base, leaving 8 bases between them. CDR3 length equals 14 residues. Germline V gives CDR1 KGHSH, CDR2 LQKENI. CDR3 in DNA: TGTGCCAGCTCACCAACACAGGGGAACACTGAAGCTTTCTTT. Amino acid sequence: CASSPTQGNTEAFF. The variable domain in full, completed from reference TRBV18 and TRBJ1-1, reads NAGVMQNPRHLVRRRGQEARLRCSPMKGHSHVYWYRQLPEEGLKFMVYLQKENIIDESGMPKERFSAEFPKEGPSILRIQQVVRGDSAAYFCASSPTQGNTEAFFGQGTRLTVV.

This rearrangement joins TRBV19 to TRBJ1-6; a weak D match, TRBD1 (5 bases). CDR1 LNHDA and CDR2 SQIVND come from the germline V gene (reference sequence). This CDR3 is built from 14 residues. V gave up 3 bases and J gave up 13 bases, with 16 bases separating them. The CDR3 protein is CASSIGADGSPLHF. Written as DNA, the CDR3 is TGTGCCAGTAGTATTGGGGCAGACGGATCTCCCCTCCACTTT.

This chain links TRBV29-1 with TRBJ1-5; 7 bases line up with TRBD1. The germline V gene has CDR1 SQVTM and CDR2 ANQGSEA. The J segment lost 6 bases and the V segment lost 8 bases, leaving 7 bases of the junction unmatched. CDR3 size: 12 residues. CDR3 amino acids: CSTRQGGQPQHF. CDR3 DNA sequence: TGCAGCACAAGACAGGGAGGTCAGCCCCAGCATTTT.

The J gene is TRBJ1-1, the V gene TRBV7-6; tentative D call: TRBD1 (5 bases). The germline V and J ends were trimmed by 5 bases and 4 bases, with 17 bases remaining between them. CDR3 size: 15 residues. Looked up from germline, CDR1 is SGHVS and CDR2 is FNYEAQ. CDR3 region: CASSTGDGMGTEAFF. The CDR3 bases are TGTGCCAGCAGCACGGGGGACGGCATGGGCACTGAAGCTTTCTTT.

Written as DNA, the CDR3 is TGCGCCAGCAGTTACACCGACAGGGCCACTGAAGCTTTCTTT. Translating gives CASSYTDRATEAFF. This chain uses TRBV5-1 with TRBJ1-1, with TRBD1 matching over 7 bases. V lost 5 bases to trimming and J lost 4 bases; unmatched junction nucleotides: 8. Per germline, CDR1 SGHRS and CDR2 YFSETQ. The CDR3 covers 14 residues.

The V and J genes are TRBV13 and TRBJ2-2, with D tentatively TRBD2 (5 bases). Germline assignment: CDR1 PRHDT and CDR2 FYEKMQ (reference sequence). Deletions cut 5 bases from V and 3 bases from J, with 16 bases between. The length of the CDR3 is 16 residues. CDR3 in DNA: TGTGCCAGCAGCCCCCGTGCTAGCATGGACACCGGGGAGCTGTTTTTT. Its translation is CASSPRASMDTGELFF.

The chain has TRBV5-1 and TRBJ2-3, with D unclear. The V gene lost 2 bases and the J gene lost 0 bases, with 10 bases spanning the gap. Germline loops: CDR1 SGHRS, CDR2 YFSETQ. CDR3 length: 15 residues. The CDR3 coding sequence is TGCGCCAGCAGCTTCTCGAGCCAAAGCACAGATACGCAGTATTTT. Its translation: CASSFSSQSTDTQYF. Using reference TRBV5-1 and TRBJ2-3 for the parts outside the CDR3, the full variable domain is KAGVTQTPRYLIKTRGQQVTLSCSPISGHRSVSWYQQTPGQGLQFLFEYFSETQRNKGNFPGRFSGRQFSNSRSEMNVSTLELGDSALYLCASSFSSQSTDTQYFGPGTRLTVL.

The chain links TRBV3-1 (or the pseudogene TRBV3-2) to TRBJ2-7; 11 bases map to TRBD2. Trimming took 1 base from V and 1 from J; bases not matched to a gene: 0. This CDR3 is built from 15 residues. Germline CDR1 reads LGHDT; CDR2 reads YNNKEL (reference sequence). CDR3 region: CASSQVAGGSYEQYF. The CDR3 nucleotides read TGTGCCAGCAGCCAAGTAGCGGGGGGGTCCTACGAGCAGTACTTC.

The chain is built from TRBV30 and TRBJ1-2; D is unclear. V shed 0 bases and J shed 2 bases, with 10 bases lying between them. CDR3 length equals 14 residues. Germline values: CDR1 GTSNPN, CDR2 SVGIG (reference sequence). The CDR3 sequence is CAWSVRRLNYGYTF. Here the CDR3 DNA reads TGTGCCTGGAGTGTACGGCGGCTGAACTATGGCTACACCTTC.

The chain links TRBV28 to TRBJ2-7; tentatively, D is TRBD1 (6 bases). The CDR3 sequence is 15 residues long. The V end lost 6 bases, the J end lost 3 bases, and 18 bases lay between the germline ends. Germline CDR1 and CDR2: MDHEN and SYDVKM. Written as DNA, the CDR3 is TGTGCCAGCAGAAGACAGGCGGTTAACTTCTACGAGCAGTACTTC. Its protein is CASRRQAVNFYEQYF.

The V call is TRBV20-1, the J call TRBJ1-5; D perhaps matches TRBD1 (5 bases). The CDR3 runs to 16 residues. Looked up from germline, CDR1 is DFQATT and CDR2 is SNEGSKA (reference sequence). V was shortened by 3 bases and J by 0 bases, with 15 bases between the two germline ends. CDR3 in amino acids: CSASTGGGYSNQPQHF. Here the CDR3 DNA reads TGCAGTGCTAGTACGGGGGGGGGATATAGCAATCAGCCCCAGCATTTT.

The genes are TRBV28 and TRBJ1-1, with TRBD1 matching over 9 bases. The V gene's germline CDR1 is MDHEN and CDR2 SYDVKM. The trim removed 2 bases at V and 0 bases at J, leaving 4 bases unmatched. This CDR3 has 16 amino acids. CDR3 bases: TGTGCCAGCAGTTTAAGGGGGACAGGGATGAACACTGAAGCTTTCTTT. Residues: CASSLRGTGMNTEAFF.

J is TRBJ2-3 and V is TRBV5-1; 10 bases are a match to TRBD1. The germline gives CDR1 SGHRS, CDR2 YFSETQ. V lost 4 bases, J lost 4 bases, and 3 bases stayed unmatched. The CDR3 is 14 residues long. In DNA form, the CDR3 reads TGCGCCAGCAGCAGGACAGGGGGAGCAGATACGCAGTATTTT. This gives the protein CASSRTGGADTQYF.

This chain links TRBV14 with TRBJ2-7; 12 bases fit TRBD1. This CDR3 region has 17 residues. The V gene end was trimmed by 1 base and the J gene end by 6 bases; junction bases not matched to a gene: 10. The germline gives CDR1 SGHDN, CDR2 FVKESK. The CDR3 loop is CASSQGSRDRGQPEQYF. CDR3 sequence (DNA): TGTGCCAGCAGCCAAGGGTCCCGGGACAGGGGGCAACCCGAGCAGTACTTC.

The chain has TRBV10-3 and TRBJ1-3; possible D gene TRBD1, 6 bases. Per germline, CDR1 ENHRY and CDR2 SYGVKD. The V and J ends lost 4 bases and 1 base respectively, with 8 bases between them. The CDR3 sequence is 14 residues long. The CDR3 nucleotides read TGTGCCATCAGTGGACAGGTGTCTGGAAACACCATATATTTT. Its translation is CAISGQVSGNTIYF.

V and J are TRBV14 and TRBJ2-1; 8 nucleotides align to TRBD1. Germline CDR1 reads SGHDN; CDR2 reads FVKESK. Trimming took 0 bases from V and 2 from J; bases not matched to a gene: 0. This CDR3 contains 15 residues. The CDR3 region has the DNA TGTGCCAGCAGCCAAGAACAGGGGGCCTACAATGAGCAGTTCTTC. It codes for CASSQEQGAYNEQFF.

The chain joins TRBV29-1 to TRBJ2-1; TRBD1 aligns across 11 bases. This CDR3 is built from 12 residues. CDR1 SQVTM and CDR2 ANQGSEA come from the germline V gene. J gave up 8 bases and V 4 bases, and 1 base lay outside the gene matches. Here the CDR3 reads CSVVGQGDEQFF. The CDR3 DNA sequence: TGCAGCGTTGTGGGACAGGGGGATGAGCAGTTCTTC.

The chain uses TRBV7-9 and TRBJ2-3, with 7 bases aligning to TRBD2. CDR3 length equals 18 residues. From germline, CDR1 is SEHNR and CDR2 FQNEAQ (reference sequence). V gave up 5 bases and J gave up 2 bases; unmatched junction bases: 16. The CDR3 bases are TGTGCCAGCAGCCTTCTTTTAGCTGGCGGGAGTCACACAGATACGCAGTATTTT. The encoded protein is CASSLLLAGGSHTDTQYF.

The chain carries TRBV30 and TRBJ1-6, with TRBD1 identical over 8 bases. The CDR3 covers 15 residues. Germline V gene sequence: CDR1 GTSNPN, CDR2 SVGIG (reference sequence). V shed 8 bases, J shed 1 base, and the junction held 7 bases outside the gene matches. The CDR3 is CAHSGDRSYNSPLHF. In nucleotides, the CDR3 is TGTGCCCATTCCGGGGACAGGTCCTATAATTCACCCCTCCACTTT.

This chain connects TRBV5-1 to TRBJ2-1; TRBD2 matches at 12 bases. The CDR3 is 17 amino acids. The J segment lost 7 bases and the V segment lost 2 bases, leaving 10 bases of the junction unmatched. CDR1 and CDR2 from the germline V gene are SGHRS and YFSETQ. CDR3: CASSFPRTGTSGNEQFF. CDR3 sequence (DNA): TGCGCCAGCAGCTTCCCACGAACCGGGACTAGCGGGAATGAGCAGTTCTTC.

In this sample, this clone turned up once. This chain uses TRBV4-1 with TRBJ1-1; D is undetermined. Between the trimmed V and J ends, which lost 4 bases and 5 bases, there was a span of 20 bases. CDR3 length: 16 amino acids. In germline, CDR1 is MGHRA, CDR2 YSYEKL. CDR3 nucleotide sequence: TGCGCCAGCAGCCCCACCACTTTCGGAGACCGTACTGAAGCTTTCTTT. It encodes CASSPTTFGDRTEAFF.